One sample yielded the 2 T cell receptor beta chains listed below, sequenced in a study of T cells in Graves' hyperthyroidism and ophthalmopathy. What was amplified from RNA transcripts were TCR beta CDR3 regions. An initial round of RT-PCR targeting the TCR CDR3 relied on the HTBI primer set. TCRdb ran MiXCR on the multiplex PCR reads and lists one entry per CDR3 protein. There are about 710,000 distinct CDR3 sequences in the sample; roughly 15% occur only once, and under 10% lies in the top ten. The sequencing input was blood. The receptors stem from a man younger than 35 with Graves' hyperthyroidism.

The table lists this clonotype with a few counts. The chain has TRBV6-9 and TRBJ2-5; the match to TRBD2 covers 9 bases. The junction had 6 bases not matched to a gene; V was cut back by 4 bases and J by 0 bases. The CDR3 has 16 residues. CDR1 is MNHGY and CDR2 is SVAAGI in the germline V gene. Here the CDR3 DNA reads TGTGCCAGCAGTTCTAGACTAGCGGCGTACCAAGAGACCCAGTACTTC. This translates into CASSSRLAAYQETQYF.

The genes are TRBV9 and TRBJ1-2; D ambiguous. This CDR3 region has 13 residues. V was trimmed by 0 bases and J by 4 bases, leaving 7 bases between them. Germline values: CDR1 SGDLS, CDR2 YYNGEE. The CDR3 DNA is TGTGCCAGCAGCGTAGGGGGTGCCTATGGCTACACCTTC. The encoded protein is CASSVGGAYGYTF.